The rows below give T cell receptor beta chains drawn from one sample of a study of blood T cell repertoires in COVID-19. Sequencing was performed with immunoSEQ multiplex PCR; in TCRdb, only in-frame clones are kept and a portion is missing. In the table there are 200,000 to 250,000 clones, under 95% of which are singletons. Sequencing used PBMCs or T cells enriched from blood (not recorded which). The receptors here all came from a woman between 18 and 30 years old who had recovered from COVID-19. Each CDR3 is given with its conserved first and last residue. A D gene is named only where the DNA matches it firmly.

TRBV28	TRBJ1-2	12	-	CASSLGPYGYTF	TGTGCCAGCAGTTTGGGCCCCTATGGCTACACCTTC
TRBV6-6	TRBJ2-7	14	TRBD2	CASHNGTRGYEQYF	TGTGCCAGTCACAACGGGACTAGGGGGTACGAGCAGTACTTC
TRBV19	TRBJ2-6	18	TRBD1	CASSFYRGVKAGANVLTF	TGTGCCAGTAGCTTCTACAGGGGCGTTAAGGCTGGGGCCAACGTCCTGACTTTC
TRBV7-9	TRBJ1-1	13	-	CASSQRQGLPAFF	TGTGCCAGCAGCCAACGCCAGGGCCTCCCAGCTTTCTTT
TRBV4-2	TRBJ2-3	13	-	CASSQGMASGQYF	TGTGCCAGCAGCCAAGGAATGGCCTCTGGGCAGTATTTT
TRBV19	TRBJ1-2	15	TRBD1	CASSPPPDRFYGYTF	TGTGCCAGTAGTCCCCCCCCGGACAGGTTCTATGGCTACACCTTC
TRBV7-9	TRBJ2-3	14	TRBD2	CASSRAGGLATQYF	TGTGCCAGCAGCCGAGCGGGAGGGCTAGCTACGCAGTATTTT
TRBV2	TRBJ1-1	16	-	CASSRREMLLNTEAFF	TGTGCCAGCAGCCGCCGGGAGATGTTGTTGAACACTGAAGCTTTCTTT
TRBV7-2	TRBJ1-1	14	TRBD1	CASSTRQGFPEAFF	TGTGCCAGCAGCACCCGACAGGGGTTCCCTGAAGCTTTCTTT
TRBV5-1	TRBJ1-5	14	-	CASSLWGEDQPQHF	TGCGCCAGCAGCTTGTGGGGGGAGGATCAGCCCCAGCATTTT
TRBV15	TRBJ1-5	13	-	CATRQGQNQPQHF	TGTGCCACCAGGCAGGGGCAGAATCAGCCCCAGCATTTT
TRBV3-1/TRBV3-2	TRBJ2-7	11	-	CASSRVYEQYF	TGTGCCAGCAGCCGAGTTTACGAGCAGTACTTC
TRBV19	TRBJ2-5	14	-	CASSPQAWVETQYF	TGTGCCAGTAGCCCCCAGGCCTGGGTCGAGACCCAGTACTTC
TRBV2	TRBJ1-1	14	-	CASSGGGRNTEAFF	TGTGCCAGCAGTGGCGGGGGTAGGAACACTGAAGCTTTCTTT